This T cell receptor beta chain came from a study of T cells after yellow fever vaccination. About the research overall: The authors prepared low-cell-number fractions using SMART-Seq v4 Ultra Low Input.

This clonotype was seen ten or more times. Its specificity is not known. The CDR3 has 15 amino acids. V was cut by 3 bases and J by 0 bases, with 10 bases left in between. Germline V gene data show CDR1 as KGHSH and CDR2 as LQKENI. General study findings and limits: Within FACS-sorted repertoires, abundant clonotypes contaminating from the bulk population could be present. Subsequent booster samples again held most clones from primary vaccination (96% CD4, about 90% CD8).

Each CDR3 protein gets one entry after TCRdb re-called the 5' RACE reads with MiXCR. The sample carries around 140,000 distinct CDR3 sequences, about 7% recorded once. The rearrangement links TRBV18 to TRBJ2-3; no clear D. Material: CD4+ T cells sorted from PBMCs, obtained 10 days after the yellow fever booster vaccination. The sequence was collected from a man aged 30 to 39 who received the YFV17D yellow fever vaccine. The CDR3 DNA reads TGTGCCAGCTCACCTTCAAGGTCTAGCACAGATACGCAGTATTTT. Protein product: CASSPSRSSTDTQYF.